The source of this T cell receptor beta chain is a study of cytomegalovirus exposure and HLA in healthy donors. V gave up 3 bases and J gave up 7 bases, with 7 bases separating them. The CDR3 consists of 12 residues. Germline loops: CDR1 SNHLY, CDR2 FYNNEI. PCR was performed using 60 Vbeta and 13 Jbeta primers. Per the study methods: A later analysis tallied about 80 million unique TCR beta chains, 8.5 million to 11 million of them shared. TCRdb keeps only in-frame clones here, not all; method: immunoSEQ multiplex PCR. The V and J calls and clone size were taken over from that table, and D and trimming were inferred from the DNA. The data contain 150,000 to 200,000 clones, 70% to 90% of them singletons.

This receptor was taken from a woman between 18 and 29 years old in good health and CMV-seronegative. V is TRBV2 and J is TRBJ1-5, with D tentatively TRBD1 (5 bases). Sequencing input: PBMCs. The CDR3 spells CASSDQGQPQHF. The CDR3 region has the DNA TGTGCCAGCAGTGATCAGGGACAGCCCCAGCATTTT. Variable domain in full (rest from reference TRBV2 and TRBJ1-5): EPEVTQTPSHQVTQMGQEVILRCVPISNHLYFYWYRQILGQKVEFLVSFYNNEISEKSEIFDDQFSVERPDGSNFTLKIRSTKLEDSAMYFCASSDQGQPQHFGDGTRLSIL.